The clone carrying this T cell receptor beta chain was seen repeatedly, ten times or more. What it binds is unknown. MiXCR, applied by TCRdb to the 5' RACE reads, yields one record per CDR3 protein. The sample lists around 680,000 distinct CDR3 sequences, over 8.5% occurring once. All donors were healthy Caucasians. The sample comes from a study of identical twins. Study findings and constraints: Modeled out-of-frame TCR alpha sharing in monozygotic twins fell below observed levels. Those out-of-frame alpha sequences shared by twins showed an excess of low generation probability.

CDR1 and CDR2 (germline): SGHRS, YFSETQ. The CDR3 totals 14 residues. The ends lost 4 bases at V and 8 bases at J; junction bases unmatched: 7. The same specimen was also included in a second study, on yellow fever vaccine responses in identical twins.

The TCR comes from a young woman in good health. The sample was PBMCs. The genes are TRBV5-1 and TRBJ2-7; 12 bases agree with TRBD1. CDR3 sequence reads: CASSPGTGGNQQYF. As DNA, the CDR3 is TGCGCCAGCAGCCCTGGGACAGGGGGCAATCAGCAGTACTTC.